The source of this T cell receptor (beta chain) is a study of blood T cell repertoires in COVID-19. Whole-study context: The cDNA or gDNA used as material had been derived from T cells, B-cell-depleted T cells, or PBMCs.

This table comes from immunoSEQ multiplex PCR, and its TCRdb copy is limited to in-frame clones, with some not included. The data show 200,000 to 250,000 clones, about 81% seen once. This CDR3 spans 16 amino acids. Germline V gene data show CDR1 as SGHDT and CDR2 as YYEEEE. The junction had 8 bases not matched to a gene; V was cut back by 2 bases and J by 3 bases. Sequencing input: peripheral blood. The chain carries TRBV5-6 and TRBJ1-1; 9 nucleotides line up with TRBD1. The source of this sequence is a woman in her seventies with COVID-19, enrolled during active disease. CDR3 region: CASSLPGQGVHTEAFF. The CDR3 bases are TGTGCCAGCAGCTTACCGGGACAGGGTGTCCACACTGAAGCTTTCTTT.